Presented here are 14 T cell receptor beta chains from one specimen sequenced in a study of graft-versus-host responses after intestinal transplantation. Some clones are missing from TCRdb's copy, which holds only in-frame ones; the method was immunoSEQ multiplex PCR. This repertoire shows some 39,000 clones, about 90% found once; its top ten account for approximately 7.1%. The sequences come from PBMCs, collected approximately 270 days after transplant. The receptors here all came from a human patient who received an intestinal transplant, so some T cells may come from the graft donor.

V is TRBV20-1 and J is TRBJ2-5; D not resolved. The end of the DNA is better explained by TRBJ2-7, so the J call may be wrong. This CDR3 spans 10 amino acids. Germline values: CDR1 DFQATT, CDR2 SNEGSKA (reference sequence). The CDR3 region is CSARDNEQYF. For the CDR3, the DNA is TGCAGTGCTAGAGATAACGAGCAGTACTTC.

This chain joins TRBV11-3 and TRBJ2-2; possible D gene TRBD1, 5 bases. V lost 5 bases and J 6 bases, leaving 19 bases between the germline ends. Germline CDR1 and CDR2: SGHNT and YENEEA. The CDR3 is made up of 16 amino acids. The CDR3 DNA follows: TGTGCCAGCAGCCCCCTTCAGGGATTTTATGCCGGGGAGCTGTTTTTT. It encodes CASSPLQGFYAGELFF.

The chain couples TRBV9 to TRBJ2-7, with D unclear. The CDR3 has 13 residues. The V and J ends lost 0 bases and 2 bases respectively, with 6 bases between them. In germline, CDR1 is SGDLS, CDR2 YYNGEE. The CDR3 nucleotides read TGTGCCAGCAGCGTAGTGCCGGCCTACGAGCAGTACTTC. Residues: CASSVVPAYEQYF.

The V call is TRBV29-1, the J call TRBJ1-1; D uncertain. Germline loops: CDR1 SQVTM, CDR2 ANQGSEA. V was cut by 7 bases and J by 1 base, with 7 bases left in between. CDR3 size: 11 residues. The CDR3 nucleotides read TGCAGCGGAGGTCAGAACACTGAAGCTTTCTTT. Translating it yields CSGGQNTEAFF.

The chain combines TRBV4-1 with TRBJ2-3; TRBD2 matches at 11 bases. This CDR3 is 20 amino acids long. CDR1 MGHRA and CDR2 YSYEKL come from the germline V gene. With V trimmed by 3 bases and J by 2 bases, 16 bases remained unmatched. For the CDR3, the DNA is TGCGCCAGCAGCCAGACGGGGCCAAGTTTAGCGGGGGGGCCCACAGATACGCAGTATTTT. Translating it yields CASSQTGPSLAGGPTDTQYF.

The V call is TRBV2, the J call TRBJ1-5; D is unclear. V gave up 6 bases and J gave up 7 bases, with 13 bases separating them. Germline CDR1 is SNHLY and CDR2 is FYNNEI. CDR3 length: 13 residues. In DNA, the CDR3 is TGTGCCAGCAGCACCGAGGGTTCCCAGCCCCAGCATTTT. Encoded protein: CASSTEGSQPQHF.

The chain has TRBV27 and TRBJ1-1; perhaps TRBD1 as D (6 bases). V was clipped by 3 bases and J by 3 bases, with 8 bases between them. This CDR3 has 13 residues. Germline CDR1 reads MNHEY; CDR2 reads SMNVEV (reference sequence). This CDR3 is CASSFTGYTEAFF. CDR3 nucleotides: TGTGCCAGCAGTTTTACAGGGTACACTGAAGCTTTCTTT.

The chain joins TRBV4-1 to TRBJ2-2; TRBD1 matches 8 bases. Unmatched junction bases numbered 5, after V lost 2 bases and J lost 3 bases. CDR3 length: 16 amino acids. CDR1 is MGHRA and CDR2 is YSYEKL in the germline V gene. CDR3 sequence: CASSQLDRADTGELFF. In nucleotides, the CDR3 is TGCGCCAGCAGCCAACTGGACAGGGCGGACACCGGGGAGCTGTTTTTT.

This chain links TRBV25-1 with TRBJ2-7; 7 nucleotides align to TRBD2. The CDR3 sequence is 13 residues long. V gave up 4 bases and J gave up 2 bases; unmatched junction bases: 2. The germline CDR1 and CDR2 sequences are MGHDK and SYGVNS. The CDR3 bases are TGTGCCAGCAGTGGGGGGGGAGCCTACGAGCAGTACTTC. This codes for CASSGGGAYEQYF.

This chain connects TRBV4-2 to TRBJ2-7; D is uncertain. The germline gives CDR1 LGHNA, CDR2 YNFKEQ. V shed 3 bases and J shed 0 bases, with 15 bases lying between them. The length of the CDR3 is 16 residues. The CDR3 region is CASSQETLLSSYEQYF. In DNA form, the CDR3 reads TGTGCCAGCAGCCAGGAAACTCTACTTAGCTCCTACGAGCAGTACTTC.

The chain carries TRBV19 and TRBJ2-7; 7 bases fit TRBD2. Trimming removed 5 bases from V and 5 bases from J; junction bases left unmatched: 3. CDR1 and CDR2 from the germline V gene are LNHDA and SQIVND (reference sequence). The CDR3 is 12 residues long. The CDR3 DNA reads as TGTGCCAGTAGTTCCGGGACTAACGAGCAGTACTTC. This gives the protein CASSSGTNEQYF.

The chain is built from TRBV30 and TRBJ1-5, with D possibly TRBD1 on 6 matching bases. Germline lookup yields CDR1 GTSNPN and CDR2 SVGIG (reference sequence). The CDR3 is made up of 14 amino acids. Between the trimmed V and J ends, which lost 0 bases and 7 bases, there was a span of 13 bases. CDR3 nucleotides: TGTGCCTGGAGTGTAGGGGGAGGGAGCCAGCCCCAGCATTTT. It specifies CAWSVGGGSQPQHF. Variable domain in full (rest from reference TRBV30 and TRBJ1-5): SQTIHQWPATLVQPVGSPLSLECTVEGTSNPNLYWYRQAAGRGLQLLFYSVGIGQISSEVPQNLSASRPQDRQFILSSKKLLLSDSGFYLCAWSVGGGSQPQHFGDGTRLSIL.

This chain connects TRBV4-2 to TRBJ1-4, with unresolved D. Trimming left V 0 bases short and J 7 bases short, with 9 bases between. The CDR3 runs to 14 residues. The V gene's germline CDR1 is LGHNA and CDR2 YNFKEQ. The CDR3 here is CASSQDLLGEKLFF. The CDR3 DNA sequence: TGTGCCAGCAGCCAAGATTTACTCGGTGAAAAACTGTTTTTT.

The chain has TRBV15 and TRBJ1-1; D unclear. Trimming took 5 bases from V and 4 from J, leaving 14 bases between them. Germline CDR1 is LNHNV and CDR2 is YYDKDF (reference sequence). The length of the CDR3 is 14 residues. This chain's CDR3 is CATSSPAGTTEAFF. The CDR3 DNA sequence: TGTGCCACCAGCTCCCCGGCCGGTACCACTGAAGCTTTCTTT.